A single sample gave rise to the 7 T cell receptor beta chains below, sequenced in a study of CD8+CD57+ T cells in acquired aplastic anemia. TCR beta VDJ and CDR3 profiling used genomic DNA as template. TCRdb reprocessed the reads via MiXCR and lists one record per CDR3 protein. The sample has around 190,000 distinct CDR3 sequences, 61% seen once. Sequencing was done on a sample of sorted CD4+, CD8+, or CD8+CD57+ T cells (not recorded which) from PBMCs. These receptors all stem from a human donor in good health.

This clonotype occurred many times. J is TRBJ2-1 and V is TRBV5-6, with D hard to call. The V gene lost 0 bases and the J gene lost 0 bases, with 13 bases spanning the gap. The CDR3 is 17 residues long. The germline V gene has CDR1 SGHDT and CDR2 YYEEEE. This chain's CDR3 is CASSLGLSHPSYNEQFF. CDR3 DNA: TGTGCCAGCAGCTTGGGGTTGAGCCACCCCTCCTACAATGAGCAGTTCTTC.

This clonotype has ten or more counts. Its ends do not fully match the called genes, so a read error is possible. The chain carries TRBV7-9 and TRBJ2-7, with a possible D match to TRBD2 (6 bases). The V gene's germline CDR1 is SEHNR and CDR2 FQNEAQ (reference sequence). CDR3 length equals 12 residues. The CDR3 DNA sequence: TGTGCCAGCAGCGGAGGGTTCTACGAGCAGTGCTTC. Its translation: CASSGGFYEQCF.

This clonotype showed up just a few times. Sequence at one end of the junction differs from germline and may be a read error. The J gene is TRBJ2-3, the V gene TRBV12-3 or TRBV12-4; the D gene is possibly TRBD2 (7 bases). This CDR3 region has 15 residues. The CDR3 sequence is CASNVRGARSDTQYF. Written as DNA, the CDR3 is TGCGCCAGCAACGTTCGGGGGGCTAGGTCAGATACGCAGTATTTT.

The CDR3 DNA sequence: TGTGCCAGCAGCTTAGAAACAGGGCTTTACGAGCAGTACTTC. It is translated as CASSLETGLYEQYF. The J gene is TRBJ2-7, the V gene TRBV11-2; TRBD1 is a possible D gene (6 bases). Germline V gene data show CDR1 as SGHAT and CDR2 as FQNNGV. V lost 0 bases and J 4 bases, leaving 10 bases between the germline ends. This CDR3 is 14 amino acids long. Variable domain in full (rest from reference TRBV11-2 and TRBJ2-7): EAGVAQSPRYKIIEKRQSVAFWCNPISGHATLYWYQQILGQGPKLLIQFQNNGVVDDSQLPKDRFSAERLKGVDSTLKIQPAKLEDSAVYLCASSLETGLYEQYFGPGTRLTVT.

The rearrangement uses TRBV20-1 and TRBJ2-7, with 8 bases fitting TRBD2. From germline, CDR1 is DFQATT and CDR2 SNEGSKA (reference sequence). V was pared by 3 bases and J by 4 bases, with 5 bases of the junction left unmatched. The CDR3 is 13 residues long. CDR3 region: CSARGLDKYEQYF. CDR3 sequence (DNA): TGCAGTGCTAGGGGACTAGATAAGTACGAGCAGTACTTC.

This clonotype was detected a few times. One end of the junction is discordant with germline, which a read error may explain. The rearrangement links TRBV10-3 to TRBJ2-7; D is perhaps TRBD1 (6 bases). Per the germline V gene, CDR1 is ENHRY and CDR2 is SYGVKD. This CDR3 is 13 amino acids long. The CDR3 here is CAITEGVAYEQYF. The CDR3 DNA follows: TGTGCCATCACTGAGGGGGTTGCATACGAGCAGTACTTC.

The chain employs TRBV7-2 and TRBJ1-2; possibly TRBD1 for D (6 bases). CDR3 length: 13 amino acids. CDR1 and CDR2 from the germline V gene are SGHTA and FQGNSA. The V and J ends lost 3 bases and 7 bases respectively, with 12 bases between them. In DNA, the CDR3 is TGTGCCAGCAGCTTTGCGGGGGCAGCTGGCTACACCTTC. Its translation is CASSFAGAAGYTF.